This T cell receptor (beta chain) stems from a study of graft-versus-host responses after intestinal transplantation. Study as a whole: Anti-thymocyte globulin served as induction for all recipients, who then took tacrolimus and steroids for roughly 3 years.

CDR1 SEHNR and CDR2 FQNEAQ come from the germline V gene (reference sequence). The CDR3 has 14 residues. The ends lost 3 bases at V and 2 bases at J; junction bases unmatched: 3. About this clone: The antigen is not known.

Study results and limitations: Within allografts, high graft-versus-host to host-versus-graft clonal ratios were seen among patients with graft-donor T cell macrochimerism. Recipient marrow contained GvH clones, some of which appeared first in ileum or blood. Circulating GvH clone levels at their peak were associated with HvG declines (early post-transplant).

Here immunoSEQ multiplex PCR was the method, and the copy in TCRdb shows in-frame clones only, minus some. Seen here are 90,000 to 150,000 clones, around 96% observed once, and the top ten hold 3% to 4%. The chain links TRBV7-9 to TRBJ1-1, with TRBD1 matching over 7 bases. This clonotype was sampled from a human donor who received an intestinal transplant. This specimen consisted of unstimulated CD8+ T cells sorted from spleen or lymph node cells, obtained before intestinal transplant. The CDR3 nucleotides are TGTGCCAGCAGCTTTACAGGGGATAACACTGAAGCTTTCTTT. The encoded protein is CASSFTGDNTEAFF.